This T cell receptor beta chain was identified in a study of blood T cell repertoires in COVID-19. Original processing methods: Using reference gene primer amplification, nucleated cell counts were estimated. TCRdb's table, derived via immunoSEQ multiplex PCR, lists solely in-frame clones and lacks some. V, J and clone size are those of that table, while D and trimming were read from the DNA. The data hold roughly 230,000 clones, with around 88% observed a single time. On this clone: An end of the junction differs from the germline gene, which may be a read error.

CDR1 DFQATT and CDR2 SNEGSKA come from the germline V gene (reference sequence). The length of the CDR3 is 11 residues. This TCR came from a man between 35 and 55 years old with active or convalescent COVID-19. The source material was peripheral blood. The V and J genes are TRBV20-1 and TRBJ2-1; D perhaps matches TRBD2 (6 bases). The CDR3 DNA reads TGCAGTGCTAGAGAGTGGGAGGTTCAGCTCTTC. This gives the protein CSAREWEVQLF.